Following are 9 T cell receptor beta chains from one sample sequenced in a study of response to subunit inactivated influenza vaccine. TCRdb passed the RT-PCR reads through MiXCR, listing each CDR3 protein once. The profile covers 600,000 to 700,000 distinct CDR3 sequences, with 12% to 15% appearing a single time and roughly 7.2% taken by the ten largest. This material consisted of PBMCs from blood, taken around 15 days before vaccination. These receptors came from a man in his fifties or sixties who received an inactivated influenza vaccine.

The chain employs TRBV15 and TRBJ2-7; D is possibly TRBD2 (5 bases). From germline, CDR1 is LNHNV and CDR2 YYDKDF (reference sequence). The CDR3 spans 14 residues. The germline V and J ends were trimmed by 4 bases and 6 bases, with 16 bases remaining between them. The CDR3 loop reads CATSNPTAGGEQYF. In DNA form, the CDR3 reads TGTGCCACCAGCAACCCCACCGCGGGCGGCGAGCAGTACTTC.

In this sample, this clonotype turned up a few times. The V and J genes are TRBV10-3 and TRBJ2-2, with a possible D match to TRBD2 (5 bases). Germline lookup yields CDR1 ENHRY and CDR2 SYGVKD. V was clipped by 9 bases and J by 1 base, with 9 bases between them. CDR3 size: 13 residues. CDR3 coding DNA: TGTGCCATGCGGGTTTTGAACACCGGGGAGCTGTTTTTT. This gives the protein CAMRVLNTGELFF.

In its sample, this clonotype was seen a few times. CDR3 in amino acids: CASSPPGLAHEQYF. In DNA form, the CDR3 reads TGTGCCAGCTCACCACCCGGGCTAGCCCACGAGCAGTACTTC. V and J are TRBV18 and TRBJ2-7, with D possibly TRBD2 on 5 matching bases. The CDR3 is 14 residues long. V was shortened by 0 bases and J by 5 bases, with 11 bases between the two germline ends. Germline-derived CDR1 and CDR2 are KGHSH and LQKENI.

Only a few counts were recorded for this clonotype. The rearrangement joins TRBV5-4 to TRBJ2-5; tentatively, D is TRBD2 (5 bases). The V end was cut by 4 bases, the J end by 2 bases, with 12 bases between. Germline lookup yields CDR1 SGHNT and CDR2 YYREEE (reference sequence). This CDR3 comprises 14 residues. The CDR3 DNA reads as TGTGCCAGCAGCACCGGACTCCTTCAAGAGACCCAGTACTTC. Amino acid sequence: CASSTGLLQETQYF. The variable domain in full, completed from reference TRBV5-4 and TRBJ2-5, reads ETGVTQSPTHLIKTRGQQVTLRCSSQSGHNTVSWYQQALGQGPQFIFQYYREEENGRGNFPPRFSGLQFPNYSSELNVNALELDDSALYLCASSTGLLQETQYFGPGTRLLVL.

This sequence joins TRBV10-1 and TRBJ2-1, with TRBD2 matching 10 bases. CDR3 length equals 15 residues. Germline V gene sequence: CDR1 WNHNN, CDR2 SYGVQD (reference sequence). V gave up 8 bases and J gave up 9 bases; unmatched junction bases: 13. The CDR3 region is CASSLAASGGSEQFF. Written as DNA, the CDR3 is TGCGCCAGCTCGCTGGCGGCTAGCGGGGGAAGTGAGCAGTTCTTC.

This chain uses TRBV7-2 with TRBJ2-1; 10 bases map to TRBD2. With V trimmed by 5 bases and J by 5 bases, 6 bases remained unmatched. CDR3 length equals 15 residues. Per germline, CDR1 SGHTA and CDR2 FQGNSA. CDR3 sequence: CASSGPSGSNNEQFF. The CDR3 DNA sequence: TGTGCCAGCAGCGGACCTAGCGGGAGTAACAATGAGCAGTTCTTC.

The V and J genes are TRBV28 and TRBJ2-3; TRBD2 matches 9 bases. The CDR3 spans 15 residues. Germline values: CDR1 MDHEN, CDR2 SYDVKM. Trimming removed 5 bases from V and 5 bases from J; junction bases left unmatched: 8. The CDR3 region is CASSGGGREGDTQYF. The CDR3 DNA follows: TGTGCCAGCAGTGGGGGCGGGAGGGAAGGAGATACGCAGTATTTT.

The table lists this clonotype with a few counts. The rearrangement links TRBV7-2 to TRBJ1-3; D is possibly TRBD1 (5 bases). The V end lost 0 bases, the J end lost 7 bases, and 16 bases lay between the germline ends. CDR1 SGHTA and CDR2 FQGNSA come from the germline V gene. The CDR3 sequence is 16 residues long. CDR3 protein: CASSLAGGRGGNTIYF. The CDR3 nucleotides read TGTGCCAGCAGCTTAGCGGGGGGACGAGGAGGGAACACCATATATTTT.

This chain connects TRBV5-5 to TRBJ1-1; D is possibly TRBD1 (5 bases). The germline V gene has CDR1 SGHKS and CDR2 YYEKEE (reference sequence). V was cut by 0 bases and J by 11 bases, with 14 bases left in between. The CDR3 is made up of 13 amino acids. CDR3 region: CASSLVSQGLAFF. The CDR3 nucleotides are TGTGCCAGCAGCTTGGTGTCGCAGGGCTTGGCTTTCTTT.